This section outlines one T cell receptor (beta chain) sequence together with its context. Its antigen is undetermined. Replicate PCRs were loaded with approximately 300 ng DNA from unsorted PBMC, some 33,000 T cell genomes. Sequencing on ten immunoSEQ deep assay plates was performed for unsorted PBMC DNA. Authors' methods: ImmunoSEQ output held junction-only sequences without quality scores, so filtering differed. Libraries were prepared by immunoSEQ multiplex PCR; TCRdb keeps only in-frame clonotypes and omits some of them. V and J calls and clone size are as listed in that table; D and trimming were resolved from the DNA. Of roughly 450,000 clones listed, less than 85% were seen once; the top ten hold around 13%. V lost 2 bases to trimming and J lost 4 bases, with 8 bases between them. The CDR3 is made up of 13 amino acids. Looked up from germline, CDR1 is SGHTA and CDR2 is FQGTGA. The sample is drawn from a study of shared clonotypes between healthy human individuals. Study observations and caveats: Exclusively blood specimens were collected; tissue repertoires likely differ.

The TCR originated in a woman in her thirties or forties in good health. Some clones in this sample may be carry-over from other donors' samples. J is TRBJ2-5 and V is TRBV7-3, with no clear D. Sequenced: PBMCs. CDR3 nucleotides: TGTGCCAGCAGCTTAGAGGTGCTAGAGACCCAGTACTTC. It specifies CASSLEVLETQYF.